This T cell receptor (beta chain) was recovered during a study of T cell clonality in common variable immunodeficiency (dated by TCRdb to between 2015 and 2016). Points the paper makes about the study in general: TCRbeta clonality was higher in CVID subjects than in healthy controls (t-test p = 0.018), and the increase was most characteristic of about a third of subjects. It was noted by the authors that sequencing of the repertoires of T cell subpopulations would be needed to clarify the cause of the increased clonality in CVID. Even though DNA input was equal, the average per sample came to roughly 80,000 unique sequences for controls compared with approximately 30,000 for CVID samples. Correlations of repertoire features with clinical complications were constrained by heterogeneity among patients within the CVID cohort. Healthy controls shared more TCRbeta clones with each other than CVID subjects shared among themselves (p < 0.0001). Fewer deletions and N-nucleotide insertions were reportedly observed in CVID TCRbeta sequences, and highly modified clones with 13 or more V deletions were reportedly absent from CVID TCRbeta sequences.

Its CDR3 holds 18 amino acids, cysteine through phenylalanine. Of the CDR3's DNA, 45 bases were read; they are in frame from base 1. V loses 4 bases, J loses 2 bases, and the germline ends lie 24 bases apart. Most of the CVID patients and most of the healthy controls were of Caucasian heritage. Heparinized peripheral whole blood samples of roughly 5 to 8 ml were obtained from each donor. Genomic DNA from adults with common variable immune deficiency (CVID) and from healthy adult controls was used to sequence TCRbeta CDR3 repertoires. The control group was made up of around 22 healthy adult volunteers (about ten male and 12 female) whose ages ranged from roughly 20 to 70 years, with a mean age of roughly 30. Diluted blood was density-centrifuged over Hypaque 1077 or Ficoll-Paque to isolate peripheral blood mononuclear cells. Unsorted mononuclear cells served as the source of genomic DNA, which was extracted either by Qiagen column purification or by a centrifugation-based method.

For sequencing, equivalent amounts of genomic DNA were input from CVID and control samples. For every sample, a 60 bp segment covering the rearranged TCRbeta CDR3 region was amplified and then sequenced. TCRbeta amplification used the immunoSEQ assay, a bias-corrected multiplex PCR with high-throughput sequencing. Concerning the study's data processing: Every unique nucleotide sequence was considered a clone and was annotated with V, D and J genes, copy number and frequency. Sequences were labeled productive if in frame, and non-productive if out of frame or containing stop codons. As previously described, clonality was calculated on the basis of Shannon's entropy. The predicted amino acid sequences of productive clones were used to derive the mean CDR3 Kyte-Doolittle hydropathy. Hierarchical clustering of scaled V gene usage was performed with the R hclust function using Manhattan distance and complete linkage. Sharing of clones by CDR3 amino acid sequence was evaluated through resampling of 12 repertoires per group over 100 rounds. The repertoires were searched for about 68 published EBV-specific TCRbeta sequences and 245 published CMV-specific TCRbeta sequences. After a couple of CVID samples that produced fewer than 10,000 sequences were dropped from the analysis, roughly 42 CVID repertoires remained. The table was pulled from immuneACCESS by TCRdb, which kept in-frame rearrangements only. Such tables lose some clones; where checked, under half of the loss comes from unresolved V genes, and the rest has no known cause. V, J and clone size are taken as reported in that table, and D and trimming were inferred from the DNA itself. The table shows 50,000 to 60,000 clones here, with no singletons. Around 1.8% of the sample lies in the top ten.

This clone was detected only a few times. This receptor's antigen is unknown. The read stops 3 residues short of the end of the CDR3; the missing end is completed from the germline J gene. The material sequenced was peripheral blood mononuclear cells. The chain couples TRBV23-1 to TRBJ2-7; TRBD1 might be the D gene, on 6 matching bases. TRBV23-1 is noted as an ORF with a role that remains uncertain. The TCR comes from a person aged 18 to 70 in good health. The sequenced part of the CDR3 DNA is TGCGCCAGCAGTCCTCGAGGAACAGGGATCGTCGCAGCCTACGAG. Its protein product is CASSPRGTGIVAAYE. The full CDR3 protein reads CASSPRGTGIVAAYEQYF.